This entry concerns a single T cell receptor beta chain. This specimen belongs to a study of control samples from healthy donors and cancer patients. Data came from immunoSEQ multiplex PCR; TCRdb stores just in-frame clones and leaves some out. The sample consists of fewer than 200,000 clones, around 93% of them appearing once. Germline CDR1 SGHTA, CDR2 FQGTGA. The germline V and J ends were trimmed by 5 bases and 4 bases, with 17 bases remaining between them. This CDR3 has 15 residues. The J gene is TRBJ1-1, the V gene TRBV7-3, with a tentative D call TRBD1 (5 bases). The sample taken for sequencing was blood. The sequence was collected from a woman aged 55-75 years in good health. The CDR3 reads CASSPSSSGSTEAFF. CDR3 coding DNA: TGTGCCAGCAGCCCCTCGTCTTCAGGGAGCACTGAAGCTTTCTTT.